Listed below are T cell receptor beta chains from one sample, sequenced in a study of T cells after yellow fever vaccination. TCRdb called the 5' RACE reads again in MiXCR, with one record for every CDR3 protein. The repertoire holds about 350,000 distinct CDR3 sequences, roughly 8.4% seen once, with 15% to 20% in the top ten. This specimen was PBMCs, taken around 45 days after the first yellow fever vaccination. These receptors were taken from a man aged 18 to 30 who received the YFV17D yellow fever vaccine. CDR3s include the opening cysteine and the closing phenylalanine or tryptophan. A D gene is named only where the DNA matches it firmly. A row's size may be missing; if present it is once, few, many or a size class.

>-|TRBJ1-2|-|TRBV2
TGTGCCAGCAGGGGGGACATCTTCTATGGCTACACCTTC
CASRGDIFYGYTF
>TRBD2|TRBJ2-3|few|TRBV27
TGTGCCAGCAGAGAGATAGCGGGGGCAACAGATACGCAGTATTTT
CASREIAGATDTQYF
>TRBD1|TRBJ1-2|-|TRBV5-1
TGCGCCAGCAGGGCGGGACAGGGGCCTACTAACTATGGCTACACCTTC
CASRAGQGPTNYGYTF
>-|TRBJ2-7|few|TRBV4-3
TGCGCCAGCAGCCAAGGGCAGAACTACGAGCAGTACTTC
CASSQGQNYEQYF
>TRBD1|TRBJ2-5|few|TRBV15
TGTGCCACCCGAAGGAGGACAGGGGGCATTTGGCAAGAGACCCAGTACTTC
CATRRRTGGIWQETQYF
>TRBD1|TRBJ1-1|-|TRBV4-2
TGTGCCAGCAGCTTTCGGGACAGGGGGCATATGAACACTGAAGCTTTCTTT
CASSFRDRGHMNTEAFF
>-|TRBJ2-6|many|TRBV4-2
TGTGCCAGCAGCCAAGATCCCGACGGCTCTGGGGCCAACGTCCTGACTTTC
CASSQDPDGSGANVLTF
>-|TRBJ2-2|few|TRBV7-7
TGTGCTAGCAGCTTAGAAGGTTTTGGGGAGCTGTTTTTT
CASSLEGFGELFF
>-|TRBJ1-4|-|TRBV7-2
TGTGCCAGCAGCCAAAACAGGGAGGAAAAACTGTTTTTT
CASSQNREEKLFF
>-|TRBJ1-2|few|TRBV5-1
TGCGCCAGCAGCGGGGGACAAACCTCCTATGGCTACACCTTC
CASSGGQTSYGYTF
>-|TRBJ1-2|few|TRBV20-1
TGCAGTGCTAGAGAGTTATATTCTAACTATGGCTACACCTTC
CSARELYSNYGYTF
>TRBD1|TRBJ2-7|-|TRBV15
TGTGCCACCAGCAGAGATCTCCCAGGACAGGGGTCCTACGAGCAGTACTTC
CATSRDLPGQGSYEQYF
>-|TRBJ1-1|-|TRBV5-6
TGTGCCAGCAGCGGATACAGAACGAACACTGAAGCTTTCTTT
CASSGYRTNTEAFF
>-|TRBJ2-2|-|TRBV6-1
TGTGCCAGCAGTGCCGTCGCGGCGAACACCGGGGAGCTGTTTTTT
CASSAVAANTGELFF
>TRBD2|TRBJ2-5|many|TRBV7-2
TGTGCCAGCAGCTTAGTTAGCGGGGACGGAGAGACCCAGTACTTC
CASSLVSGDGETQYF
>TRBD1|TRBJ2-2|-|TRBV27
TGTGCCAGCACCCTTGTAGGGACAGTCGCGCGCCCCTCGAACACCGGGGAGCTGTTTTTT
CASTLVGTVARPSNTGELFF
>-|TRBJ2-5|-|TRBV2
TGTGCCAGCACCCTGAGTCTGTCAGGGGAATACGAGACCCAGTACTTC
CASTLSLSGEYETQYF
>-|TRBJ2-1|few|TRBV29-1
TGCAGCGCCTCTCCCTCGGGCGGCGATGAGCAGTTCTTC
CSASPSGGDEQFF
>TRBD1|TRBJ1-5|-|TRBV6-5
TGTGCCAGCAGTTCCTACGCCGGGACAGTGGGTTATCCCCAGCATTTT
CASSSYAGTVGYPQHF
>-|TRBJ2-1|few|TRBV20-1
TGCAGTGCTAGACCTACCGAAAATGAGCAGTTCTTC
CSARPTENEQFF